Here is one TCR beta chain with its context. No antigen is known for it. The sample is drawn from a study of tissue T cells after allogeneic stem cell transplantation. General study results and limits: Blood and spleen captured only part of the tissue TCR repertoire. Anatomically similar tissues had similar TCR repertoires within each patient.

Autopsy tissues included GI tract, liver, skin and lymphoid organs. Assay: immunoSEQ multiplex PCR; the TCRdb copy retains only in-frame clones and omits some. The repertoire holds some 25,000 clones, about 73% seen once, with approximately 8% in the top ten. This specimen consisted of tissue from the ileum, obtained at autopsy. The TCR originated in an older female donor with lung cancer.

DNA of the CDR3: TGCGCCAGCAGCCAAGGGGGCCCCAGGGGATTCAGCACAGATACGCAGTATTTT. Its protein product is CASSQGGPRGFSTDTQYF. The rearrangement joins TRBV4-1 to TRBJ2-3; a weak D match, TRBD1 (6 bases). Germline lookup yields CDR1 MGHRA and CDR2 YSYEKL. V was trimmed by 1 base and J by 0 bases, leaving 17 bases between them. This CDR3 contains 18 residues.